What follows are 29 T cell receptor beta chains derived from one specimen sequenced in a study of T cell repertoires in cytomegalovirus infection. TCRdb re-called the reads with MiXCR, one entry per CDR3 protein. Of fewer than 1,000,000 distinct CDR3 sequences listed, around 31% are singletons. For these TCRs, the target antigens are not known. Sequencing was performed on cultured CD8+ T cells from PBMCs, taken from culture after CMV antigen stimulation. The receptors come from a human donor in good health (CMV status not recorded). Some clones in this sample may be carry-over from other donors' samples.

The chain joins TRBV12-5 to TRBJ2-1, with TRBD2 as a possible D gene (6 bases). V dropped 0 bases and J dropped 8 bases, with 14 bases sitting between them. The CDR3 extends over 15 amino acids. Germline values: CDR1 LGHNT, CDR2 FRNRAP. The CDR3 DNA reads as TGTGCTAGTGGTTTGGTAATTGGGAGGATGGATGAGCAGTTCTTC. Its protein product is CASGLVIGRMDEQFF.

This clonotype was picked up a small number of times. The CDR3 reads CASSSRSSYQETQYF. CDR3 nucleotides: TGTGCCAGCAGCTCCCGCTCGTCCTATCAAGAGACCCAGTACTTC. The genes are TRBV7-9 and TRBJ2-5, with D uncertain. The V end was cut by 4 bases, the J end by 2 bases, with 14 bases between. The CDR3 runs to 15 residues. CDR1 is SEHNR, CDR2 FQNEAQ, per germline (reference sequence).

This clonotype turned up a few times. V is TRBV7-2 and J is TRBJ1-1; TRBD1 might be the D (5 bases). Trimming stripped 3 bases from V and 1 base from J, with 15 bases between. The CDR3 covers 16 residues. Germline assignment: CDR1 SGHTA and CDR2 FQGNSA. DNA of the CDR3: TGTGCCAGCAGCTTTATAACTGACAGACAGAACACTGAAGCTTTCTTT. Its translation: CASSFITDRQNTEAFF.

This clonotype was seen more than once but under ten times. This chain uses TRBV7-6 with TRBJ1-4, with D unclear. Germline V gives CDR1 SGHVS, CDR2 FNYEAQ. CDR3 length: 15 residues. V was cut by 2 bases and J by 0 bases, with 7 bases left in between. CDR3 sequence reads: CASSLLGSTNEKLFF. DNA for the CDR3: TGTGCCAGCAGCTTATTGGGGTCAACTAATGAAAAACTGTTTTTT.

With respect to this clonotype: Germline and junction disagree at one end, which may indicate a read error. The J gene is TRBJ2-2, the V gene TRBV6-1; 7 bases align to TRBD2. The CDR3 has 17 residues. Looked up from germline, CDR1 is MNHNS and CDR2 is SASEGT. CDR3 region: CASSEWGLRGVGGELCF. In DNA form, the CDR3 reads TGTGCCAGCAGTGAATGGGGCCTCCGGGGGGTCGGCGGGGAGCTGTGTTTT.

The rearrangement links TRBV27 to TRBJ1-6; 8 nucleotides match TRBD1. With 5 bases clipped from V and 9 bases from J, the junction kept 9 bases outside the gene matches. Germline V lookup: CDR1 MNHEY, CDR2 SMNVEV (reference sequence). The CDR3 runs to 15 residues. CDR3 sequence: CASSPLDRGGSPLHF. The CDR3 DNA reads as TGTGCCAGCAGTCCCCTAGACAGGGGAGGTTCACCCCTCCACTTT.

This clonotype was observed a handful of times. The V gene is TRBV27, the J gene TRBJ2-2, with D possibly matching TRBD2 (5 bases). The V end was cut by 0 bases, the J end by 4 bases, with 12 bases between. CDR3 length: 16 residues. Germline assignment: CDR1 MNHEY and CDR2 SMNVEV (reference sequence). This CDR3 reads CASSLSGDTVTGELFF. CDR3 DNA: TGTGCCAGCAGTTTATCCGGGGATACGGTCACCGGGGAGCTGTTTTTT.

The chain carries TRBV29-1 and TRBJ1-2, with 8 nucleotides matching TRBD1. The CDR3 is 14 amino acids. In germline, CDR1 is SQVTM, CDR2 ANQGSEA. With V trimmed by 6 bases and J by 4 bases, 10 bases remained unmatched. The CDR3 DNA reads TGCAGCGTCGCCACCGGGACAGGAACCTATGGCTACACCTTC. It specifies CSVATGTGTYGYTF. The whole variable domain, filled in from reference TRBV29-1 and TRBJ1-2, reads SAVISQKPSRDICQRGTSLTIQCQVDSQVTMMFWYRQQPGQSLTLIATANQGSEATYESGFVIDKFPISRPNLTFSTLTVSNMSPEDSSIYLCSVATGTGTYGYTFGSGTRLTVV.

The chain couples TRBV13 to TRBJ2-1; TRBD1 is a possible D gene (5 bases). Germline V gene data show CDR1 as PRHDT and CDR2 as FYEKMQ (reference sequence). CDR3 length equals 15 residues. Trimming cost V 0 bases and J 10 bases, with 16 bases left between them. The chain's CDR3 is CASSLGILWGREQFF. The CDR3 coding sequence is TGTGCCAGCAGCTTAGGTATTCTGTGGGGCCGGGAGCAGTTCTTC. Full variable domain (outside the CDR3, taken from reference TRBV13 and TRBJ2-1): AAGVIQSPRHLIKEKRETATLKCYPIPRHDTVYWYQQGPGQDPQFLISFYEKMQSDKGSIPDRFSAQQFSDYHSELNMSSLELGDSALYFCASSLGILWGREQFFGPGTRLTVL.

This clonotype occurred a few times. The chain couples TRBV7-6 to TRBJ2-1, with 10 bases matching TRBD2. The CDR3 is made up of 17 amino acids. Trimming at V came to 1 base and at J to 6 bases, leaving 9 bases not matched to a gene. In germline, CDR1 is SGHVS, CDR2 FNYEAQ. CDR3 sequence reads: CASSLDSLAGEINEQFF. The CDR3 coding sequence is TGTGCCAGCAGCTTAGACTCTCTAGCGGGAGAAATCAATGAGCAGTTCTTC.

The CDR3 sequence: CASSQGGGRKNIQYF. In nucleotides, the CDR3 is TGTGCCAGCAGCCAAGGGGGGGGGCGGAAAAACATTCAGTACTTC. The rearrangement uses TRBV3-1 and TRBJ2-4; possible D gene TRBD2, 7 bases. V lost 1 base, J lost 4 bases, and 11 bases lay in between. CDR1 and CDR2 from the germline V gene are LGHDT and YNNKEL (reference sequence). The CDR3 consists of 15 residues.

This CDR3 is CASSYWLNTEAFF. CDR3 bases: TGTGCCAGCAGTTACTGGCTGAACACTGAAGCTTTCTTT. The rearrangement links TRBV6-2 or TRBV6-3 to TRBJ1-1; D is uncertain. Germline V gene sequence: CDR1 MNHEY, CDR2 SVGEGT. The CDR3 runs to 13 residues. Trimming pared 1 base from V and 0 bases from J, leaving 3 bases between.

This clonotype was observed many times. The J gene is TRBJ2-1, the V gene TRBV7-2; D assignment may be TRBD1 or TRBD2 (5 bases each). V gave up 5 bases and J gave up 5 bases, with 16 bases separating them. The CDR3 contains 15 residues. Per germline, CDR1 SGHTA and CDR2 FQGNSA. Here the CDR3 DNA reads TGTGCCAGCAGCCCCACCGAGGGGTTTAACAATGAGCAGTTCTTC. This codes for CASSPTEGFNNEQFF.

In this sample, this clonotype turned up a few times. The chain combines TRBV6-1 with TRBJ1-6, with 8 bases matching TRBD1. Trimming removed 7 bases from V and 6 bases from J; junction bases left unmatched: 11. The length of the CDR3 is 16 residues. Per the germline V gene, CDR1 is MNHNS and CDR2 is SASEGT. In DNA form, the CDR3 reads TGTGCCAGCAAGAACAGTCAGGACAGGGTTAATTCACCCCTCCACTTT. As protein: CASKNSQDRVNSPLHF.

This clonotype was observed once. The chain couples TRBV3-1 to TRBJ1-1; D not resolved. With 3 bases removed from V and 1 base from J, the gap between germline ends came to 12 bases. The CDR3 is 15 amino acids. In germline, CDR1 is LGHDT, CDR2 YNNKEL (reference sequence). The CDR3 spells CASSHPSARNTEAFF. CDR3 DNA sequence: TGTGCCAGCAGCCACCCGAGTGCCAGGAACACTGAAGCTTTCTTT.

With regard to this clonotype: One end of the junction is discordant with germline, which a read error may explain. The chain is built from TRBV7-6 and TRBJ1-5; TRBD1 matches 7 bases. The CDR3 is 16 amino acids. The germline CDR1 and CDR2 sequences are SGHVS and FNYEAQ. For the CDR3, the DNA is TGTGTCAGCAGCAAGACCAGGGGGGGTCGGAATCAGCCCCAGCATTTT. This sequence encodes CVSSKTRGGRNQPQHF.

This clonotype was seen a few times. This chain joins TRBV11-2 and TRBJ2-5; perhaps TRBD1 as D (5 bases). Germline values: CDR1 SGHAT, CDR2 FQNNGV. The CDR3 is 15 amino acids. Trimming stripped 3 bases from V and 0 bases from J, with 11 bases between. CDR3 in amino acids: CASSLSRAYQETQYF. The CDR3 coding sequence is TGTGCCAGCAGCTTGTCCAGGGCCTACCAAGAGACCCAGTACTTC.

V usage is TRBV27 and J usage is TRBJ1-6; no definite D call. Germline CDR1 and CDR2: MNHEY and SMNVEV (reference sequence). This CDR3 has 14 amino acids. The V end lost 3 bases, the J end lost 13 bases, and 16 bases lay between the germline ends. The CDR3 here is CASSLSSIARPLHF. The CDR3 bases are TGTGCCAGCAGTTTGAGCTCGATAGCGCGGCCCCTCCACTTT.

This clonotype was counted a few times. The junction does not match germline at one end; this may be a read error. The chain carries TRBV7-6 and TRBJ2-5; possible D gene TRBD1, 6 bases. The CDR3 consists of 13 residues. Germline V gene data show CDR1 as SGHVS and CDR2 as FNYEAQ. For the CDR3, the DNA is TGTGCTAGCAGCTTAGGACAGACCAAGACCCAGTACTTC. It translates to CASSLGQTKTQYF.

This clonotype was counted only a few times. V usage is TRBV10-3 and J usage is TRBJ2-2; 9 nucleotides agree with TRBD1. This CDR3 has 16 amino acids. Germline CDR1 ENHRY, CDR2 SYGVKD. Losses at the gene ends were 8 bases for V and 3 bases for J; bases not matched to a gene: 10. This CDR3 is CAIFNWRDRDTGELFF. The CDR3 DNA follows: TGTGCCATCTTCAATTGGCGGGACAGGGACACCGGGGAGCTGTTTTTT.

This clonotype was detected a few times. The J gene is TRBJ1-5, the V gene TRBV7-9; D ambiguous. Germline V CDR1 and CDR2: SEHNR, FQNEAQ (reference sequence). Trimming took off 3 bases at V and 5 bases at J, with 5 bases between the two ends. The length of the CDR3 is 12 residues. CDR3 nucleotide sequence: TGTGCCAGCAGCTTTTCGGATCAGCCCCAGCATTTT. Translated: CASSFSDQPQHF.

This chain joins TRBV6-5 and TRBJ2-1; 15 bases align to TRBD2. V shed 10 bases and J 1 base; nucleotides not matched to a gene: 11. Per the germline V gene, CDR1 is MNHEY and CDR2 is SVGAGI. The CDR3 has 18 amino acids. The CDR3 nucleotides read TGTGCCAACAGACCTACCGGGACTAGCGGGGGGTCCTACAATGAGCAGTTCTTC. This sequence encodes CANRPTGTSGGSYNEQFF.

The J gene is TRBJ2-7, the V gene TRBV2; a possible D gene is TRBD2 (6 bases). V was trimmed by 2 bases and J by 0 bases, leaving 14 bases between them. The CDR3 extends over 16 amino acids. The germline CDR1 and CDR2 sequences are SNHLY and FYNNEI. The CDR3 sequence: CASSEIAAGSSYEQYF. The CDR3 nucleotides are TGTGCCAGCAGTGAAATCGCCGCCGGGAGCTCCTACGAGCAGTACTTC.

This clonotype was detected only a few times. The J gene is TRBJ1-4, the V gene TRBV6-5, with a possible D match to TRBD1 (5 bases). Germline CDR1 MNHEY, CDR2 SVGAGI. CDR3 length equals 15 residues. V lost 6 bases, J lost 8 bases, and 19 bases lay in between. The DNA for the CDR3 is TGTGCCAGCAGCGCCACGCGTGGAGGGGCCGAAAAACTGTTTTTT. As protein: CASSATRGGAEKLFF.

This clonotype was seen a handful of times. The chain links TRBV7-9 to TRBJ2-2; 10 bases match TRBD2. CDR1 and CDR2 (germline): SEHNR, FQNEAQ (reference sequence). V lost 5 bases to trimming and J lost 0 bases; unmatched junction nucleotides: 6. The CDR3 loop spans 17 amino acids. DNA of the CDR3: TGTGCCAGCAGCAACGGACTAGCGGATTCGAACACCGGGGAGCTGTTTTTT. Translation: CASSNGLADSNTGELFF. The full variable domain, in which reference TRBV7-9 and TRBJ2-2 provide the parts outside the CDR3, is DTGVSQNPRHKITKRGQNVTFRCDPISEHNRLYWYRQTLGQGPEFLTYFQNEAQLEKSRLLSDRFSAERPKGSFSTLEIQRTEQGDSAMYLCASSNGLADSNTGELFFGEGSRLTVL.

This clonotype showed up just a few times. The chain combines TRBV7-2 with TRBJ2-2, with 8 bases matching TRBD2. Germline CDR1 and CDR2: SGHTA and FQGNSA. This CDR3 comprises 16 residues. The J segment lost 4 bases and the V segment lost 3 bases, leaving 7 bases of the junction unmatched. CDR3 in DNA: TGTGCCAGCAGCTTCGCCGGGGGGGCCCTCACCGGGGAGCTGTTTTTT. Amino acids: CASSFAGGALTGELFF.

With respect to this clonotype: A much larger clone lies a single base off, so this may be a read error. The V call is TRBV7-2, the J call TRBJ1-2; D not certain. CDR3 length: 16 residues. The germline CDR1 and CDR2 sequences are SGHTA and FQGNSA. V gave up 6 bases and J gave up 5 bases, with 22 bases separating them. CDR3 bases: TGTGCCAGCAGTTTCCGAGTTAGGGCGGATCCTTATGGCTACACCTTC. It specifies CASSFRVRADPYGYTF.

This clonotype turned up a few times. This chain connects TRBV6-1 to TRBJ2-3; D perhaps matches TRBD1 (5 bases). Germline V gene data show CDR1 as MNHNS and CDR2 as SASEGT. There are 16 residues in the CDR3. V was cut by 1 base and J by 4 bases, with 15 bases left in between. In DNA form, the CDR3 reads TGTGCCAGCAGTGAAGTCTCTCAGGGCCTATCAGATACGCAGTATTTT. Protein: CASSEVSQGLSDTQYF.

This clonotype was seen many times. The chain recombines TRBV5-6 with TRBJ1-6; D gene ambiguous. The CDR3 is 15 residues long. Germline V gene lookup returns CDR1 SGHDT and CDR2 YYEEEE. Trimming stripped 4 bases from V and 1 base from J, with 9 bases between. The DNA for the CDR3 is TGTGCCAGCAGCGAGACGGATTCCTATAATTCACCCCTCCACTTT. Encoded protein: CASSETDSYNSPLHF.